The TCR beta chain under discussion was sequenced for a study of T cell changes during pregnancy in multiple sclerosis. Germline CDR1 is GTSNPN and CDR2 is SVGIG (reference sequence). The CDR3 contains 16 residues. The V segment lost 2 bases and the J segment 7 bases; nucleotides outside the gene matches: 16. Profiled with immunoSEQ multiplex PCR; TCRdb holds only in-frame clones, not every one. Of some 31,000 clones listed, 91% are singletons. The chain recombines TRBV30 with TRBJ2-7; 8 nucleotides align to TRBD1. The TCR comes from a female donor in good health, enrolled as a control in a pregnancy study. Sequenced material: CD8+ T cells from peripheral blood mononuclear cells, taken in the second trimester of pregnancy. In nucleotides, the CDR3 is TGTGCCTGGAGTCTGGATCAGGGGGCCTACCCGGGGGAGCAGTACTTC. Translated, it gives CAWSLDQGAYPGEQYF. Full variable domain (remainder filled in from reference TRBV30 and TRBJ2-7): SQTIHQWPATLVQPVGSPLSLECTVEGTSNPNLYWYRQAAGRGLQLLFYSVGIGQISSEVPQNLSASRPQDRQFILSSKKLLLSDSGFYLCAWSLDQGAYPGEQYFGPGTRLTVT.